Listed below are T cell receptor beta chains from one sample, sequenced in a study of blood T cell repertoires in COVID-19. Measured with immunoSEQ multiplex PCR; TCRdb has only the in-frame clones, and not every one. Of 150,000 to 200,000 clones in the sample, 65% to 85% were seen once. Sequenced material: PBMCs or T cells enriched from blood (not recorded which). The receptors were sampled from an older woman who had recovered from COVID-19. The CDR3 runs from the conserved cysteine through the conserved F or W. A D gene is named only where the DNA matches it firmly. Clone sizes are given selectively: once, few, many, or a class where the clone is expanded.

J: TRBJ1-1
size: -
V: TRBV5-4
D: -
DNA: TGTGCCAGCAGCTTGGTGCAGGGGAACACTGAAGCTTTCTTT
CDR3: CASSLVQGNTEAFF

J: TRBJ1-2
size: once
V: TRBV6-5
D: -
DNA: TGTGCCACCCAGGCAAACTATGGCTACACCTTC
CDR3: CATQANYGYTF

J: TRBJ1-4
size: -
V: TRBV5-8
D: -
DNA: TGTGCCAGCAGGGCGAGAGGGCGGGGCGAAAAACTGTTTTTT
CDR3: CASRARGRGEKLFF

J: TRBJ1-1
size: -
V: TRBV10-2
D: -
DNA: TGCGCCAGCAGCGACCAGGGGTTCTCTGAAGCTTTCTTT
CDR3: CASSDQGFSEAFF

J: TRBJ2-7
size: -
V: TRBV19
D: TRBD1
DNA: TGTGCCAGTCGCGGCGAGGCAGGGGGTCCCTACGAGCAGTACTTC
CDR3: CASRGEAGGPYEQYF

J: TRBJ2-7
size: -
V: TRBV5-1
D: TRBD2
DNA: TGCGCCAGCAGCCCCCGACTAGCGGGAGGTTACGAGCAGTACTTC
CDR3: CASSPRLAGGYEQYF

J: TRBJ2-1
size: -
V: TRBV6-5
D: TRBD2
DNA: TGTGCCAGCAGTTTCTCCGGGACGAGAGCGGGAGAGCAGTTCTTC
CDR3: CASSFSGTRAGEQFF

J: TRBJ1-4
size: -
V: TRBV5-1
D: -
DNA: TGCGCCAGCAGCCCGGGTCAGGGGCCTAATGAAAAACTGTTTTTT
CDR3: CASSPGQGPNEKLFF

J: TRBJ2-7
size: once
V: TRBV5-1
D: TRBD1
DNA: TGCGCCAGCAGCCCTGACAGGGGGCTCTACGAGCAGTACTTC
CDR3: CASSPDRGLYEQYF

J: TRBJ1-6
size: -
V: TRBV19
D: -
DNA: TGTGCCAGTAGTACCCCTCAGGGGTTGCATTCACCCCTCCACTTT
CDR3: CASSTPQGLHSPLHF

J: TRBJ2-1
size: -
V: TRBV3-1/TRBV3-2
D: TRBD2
DNA: TGTGCCAGCAGCCGGGGCGGGAGGGCCTTCGATGAGCAGTTCTTC
CDR3: CASSRGGRAFDEQFF

J: TRBJ2-7
size: -
V: TRBV6-5
D: TRBD1
DNA: TGTGCCAGCAGCCAACAGGGGTACGTGCAGTACTTC
CDR3: CASSQQGYVQYF

J: TRBJ2-7
size: -
V: TRBV9
D: TRBD1
DNA: TGTGCCAGCAGCCCGACCCCAGGGACAGGGGGGGAGCAGTACTTC
CDR3: CASSPTPGTGGEQYF

J: TRBJ1-6
size: -
V: TRBV23-1
D: TRBD1
DNA: TGCGCCAGCAGTCAAGGACAGGGTCCGAATTCACCCCTCCACTTT
CDR3: CASSQGQGPNSPLHF

J: TRBJ2-4
size: -
V: TRBV3-1/TRBV3-2
D: -
DNA: TGTGCCAGCAGCCGGGCAGGGTCGAGGAGGTACTTC
CDR3: CASSRAGSRRYF

J: TRBJ1-4
size: -
V: TRBV11-3
D: TRBD1
DNA: TGTGCCAGCAGCTTAGAATCAGGGGTCTGGGGACAGAGAGAAAATGAAAAACTGTTTTTT
CDR3: CASSLESGVWGQRENEKLFF

J: TRBJ1-2
size: -
V: TRBV30
D: -
DNA: TGTGCCTGGAGTGTACACGCCCGGGATGGCTACACCTTC
CDR3: CAWSVHARDGYTF

J: TRBJ1-4
size: -
V: TRBV19
D: TRBD1
DNA: TGTGCCAGTTCCGGGACAGGGGCCCCTAATGAAAAACTGTTTTTT
CDR3: CASSGTGAPNEKLFF

J: TRBJ1-4
size: -
V: TRBV21-1
D: -
DNA: TGTGCCAGCAGCACAATCGGGACAGGGGATGAAAAACTGTTTTTT
CDR3: CASSTIGTGDEKLFF

J: TRBJ1-1
size: -
V: TRBV19
D: -
DNA: TGTGCCAGTAGCGTACAGAACACTGAAGCTTTCTTT
CDR3: CASSVQNTEAFF

J: TRBJ2-1
size: -
V: TRBV19
D: TRBD1
DNA: TGTGCCAGTAGTAGCCCGGGACAGTCTGTTTACAATGAGCAGTTCTTC
CDR3: CASSSPGQSVYNEQFF

J: TRBJ2-7
size: -
V: TRBV5-1
D: TRBD2
DNA: TGCGCCAGCAGCCTGGGACTAGCGGTTTTCGCCGACGAGCAGTACTTC
CDR3: CASSLGLAVFADEQYF

J: TRBJ1-2
size: -
V: TRBV7-3
D: TRBD1
DNA: TGTGCCAGCAGCCCCTCAGGGGGAAGCTATGGCTACACCTTC
CDR3: CASSPSGGSYGYTF

J: TRBJ2-1
size: -
V: TRBV12-5
D: -
DNA: TGTGCTAGTGGCCAAACTACCGGGTCGAGGGCGGGCAATGAGCAGTTCTTC
CDR3: CASGQTTGSRAGNEQFF

J: TRBJ1-1
size: -
V: TRBV12-3/TRBV12-4
D: TRBD1
DNA: TGTGCCAGCAGTTGGGGACAGGGGAAAGCTTTCTTT
CDR3: CASSWGQGKAFF

J: TRBJ2-7
size: -
V: TRBV3-1/TRBV3-2
D: TRBD1
DNA: TGTGCCAGCAGCCCGCTGGACAGGACCTACGAGCAGTACTTC
CDR3: CASSPLDRTYEQYF

J: TRBJ1-3
size: -
V: TRBV9
D: TRBD1
DNA: TGTGCCAGCAGCGTGGCCGGGACAGTCTCTGGAAACACCATATATTTT
CDR3: CASSVAGTVSGNTIYF

J: TRBJ1-4
size: -
V: TRBV3-1/TRBV3-2
D: -
DNA: TGTGCCAGCAGCCCTAGCGGGGGCGCAACTAATGAAAAACTGTTTTTT
CDR3: CASSPSGGATNEKLFF

J: TRBJ1-4
size: once
V: TRBV27
D: -
DNA: TGTGCCAGCAGTTTATCGCCCCGACGAGGGGAAAAACTGTTTTTT
CDR3: CASSLSPRRGEKLFF

J: TRBJ1-3
size: few
V: TRBV2
D: -
DNA: TGTGCCAGCAGTGAAGCGCTCGGGGGAAACACCATATATTTT
CDR3: CASSEALGGNTIYF

J: TRBJ2-7
size: -
V: TRBV12-3/TRBV12-4
D: -
DNA: TGTGCCAGCAGTTTAGGGCAGAAGTACGAGCAGTACTTC
CDR3: CASSLGQKYEQYF

J: TRBJ2-1
size: -
V: TRBV5-6
D: TRBD2
DNA: TGTGCCAGCAGCTTTCTGACTAGCGGGGAGGCCCAAACCAATGAGCAGTTCTTC
CDR3: CASSFLTSGEAQTNEQFF

J: TRBJ1-3
size: once
V: TRBV6-6
D: -
DNA: TGTGCCAGCGGCCCGACGGACGGGGCCATATATTTT
CDR3: CASGPTDGAIYF